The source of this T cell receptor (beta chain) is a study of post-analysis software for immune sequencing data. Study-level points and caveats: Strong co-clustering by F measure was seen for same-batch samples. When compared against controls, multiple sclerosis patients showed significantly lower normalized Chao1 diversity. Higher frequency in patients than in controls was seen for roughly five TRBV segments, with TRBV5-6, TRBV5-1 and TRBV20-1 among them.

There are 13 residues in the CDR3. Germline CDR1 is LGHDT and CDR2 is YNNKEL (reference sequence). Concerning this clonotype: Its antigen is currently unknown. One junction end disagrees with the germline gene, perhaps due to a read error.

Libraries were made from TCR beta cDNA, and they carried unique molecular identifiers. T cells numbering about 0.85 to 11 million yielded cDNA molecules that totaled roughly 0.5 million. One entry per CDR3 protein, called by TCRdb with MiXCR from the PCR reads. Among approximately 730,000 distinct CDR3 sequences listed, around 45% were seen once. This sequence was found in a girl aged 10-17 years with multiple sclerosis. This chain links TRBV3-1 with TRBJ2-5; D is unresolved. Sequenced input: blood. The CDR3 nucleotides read TGCGCCAGCAGCCAAGTGATGCGAGAGACCCAGTACTTC. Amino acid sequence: CASSQVMRETQYF.